These 10 T cell receptor beta chains share one sample of origin, sequenced in a study of blood T cell repertoires in COVID-19. Sequencing was performed with immunoSEQ multiplex PCR; in TCRdb, only in-frame clones are kept and a portion is missing. The data hold over 200,000 clones, with over 70% observed a single time. The material sequenced was PBMCs or T cells enriched from blood (not recorded which). These receptors were obtained from a woman between 25 and 40 years old who had been exposed to COVID-19.

This rearrangement joins TRBV6-4 to TRBJ2-6, with 10 bases fitting TRBD1. Germline assignment: CDR1 MRHNA and CDR2 SNTAGT. This CDR3 has 19 amino acids. Germline trimming cut 4 bases from V and 0 bases from J; bases unmatched to any gene: 9. CDR3 region: CASSALPGQGSSGANVLTF. The CDR3 DNA reads TGTGCCAGCAGTGCTCTTCCGGGACAGGGGAGCTCTGGGGCCAACGTCCTGACTTTC.

The table lists this clone with a count of one. CDR3 sequence: CASSEEAGYNEQFF. The CDR3 region has the DNA TGTGCCAGCAGTGAAGAGGCAGGCTACAATGAGCAGTTCTTC. The rearrangement uses TRBV6-1 and TRBJ2-1; no clear D. CDR3 size: 14 residues. V lost 1 base, J lost 3 bases, and 7 bases lay in between. Germline CDR1 and CDR2: MNHNS and SASEGT.

V and J are TRBV19 and TRBJ2-7; D is perhaps TRBD2 (5 bases). This CDR3 comprises 15 residues. Germline V gives CDR1 LNHDA, CDR2 SQIVND (reference sequence). Trimming pared 5 bases from V and 3 bases from J, leaving 17 bases between. DNA of the CDR3: TGTGCCAGTAGTCCCTTCGCGGGCCCACTCTACGAGCAGTACTTC. It is translated as CASSPFAGPLYEQYF. Full variable domain (missing parts from reference TRBV19 and TRBJ2-7): DGGITQSPKYLFRKEGQNVTLSCEQNLNHDAMYWYRQDPGQGLRLIYYSQIVNDFQKGDIAEGYSVSREKKESFPLTVTSAQKNPTAFYLCASSPFAGPLYEQYFGPGTRLTVT.

The chain couples TRBV11-3 to TRBJ2-2; D is uncertain. Germline CDR1 and CDR2: SGHNT and YENEEA. CDR3 length: 13 amino acids. The V end lost 4 bases, the J end lost 5 bases, and 8 bases lay between the germline ends. The CDR3 DNA reads as TGTGCCAGCAGCTCCGGAGATACCGGGGAGCTGTTTTTT. Amino acid sequence: CASSSGDTGELFF.

V gene TRBV10-3 combines with J gene TRBJ1-1, with 7 bases aligning to TRBD1. The CDR3 consists of 14 residues. Germline V gives CDR1 ENHRY, CDR2 SYGVKD. V trimming: 6 bases; J trimming: 5 bases; junction bases outside the gene matches: 9. CDR3 sequence reads: CAISSQGEKTEAFF. CDR3 bases: TGTGCCATCAGCAGTCAGGGGGAGAAGACTGAAGCTTTCTTT.

The CDR3 region is CASSQAVLSYEQYF. The CDR3 region has the DNA TGTGCCAGCAGCCAAGCCGTTCTCTCCTACGAGCAGTACTTC. This chain uses TRBV3-1 (or the pseudogene TRBV3-2) with TRBJ2-7; D unresolved. The CDR3 is made up of 14 amino acids. Germline V gives CDR1 LGHDT, CDR2 YNNKEL (reference sequence). V was cut by 1 base and J by 0 bases, with 7 bases left in between.

This clone appeared a single time. The rearrangement uses TRBV9 and TRBJ2-1, with 7 nucleotides matching TRBD2. Germline values: CDR1 SGDLS, CDR2 YYNGEE. With 3 bases clipped from V and 4 bases from J, the junction kept 10 bases outside the gene matches. This CDR3 has 16 amino acids. The CDR3 protein is CASSAHVGGGYNEQFF. The CDR3 nucleotides are TGTGCCAGCAGCGCCCACGTTGGGGGAGGGTACAATGAGCAGTTCTTC.

The gene calls are TRBV7-2 and TRBJ2-7; D is perhaps TRBD1 (5 bases). Trimming shortened V by 1 base and J by 3 bases, and 13 bases separated the two germline ends. The CDR3 is made up of 15 amino acids. Germline assignment: CDR1 SGHTA and CDR2 FQGNSA. DNA of the CDR3: TGTGCCAGCAGCTTAGGACAGCCCTATATCTACGAGCAGTACTTC. This gives the protein CASSLGQPYIYEQYF. The whole variable domain, remainder taken from reference TRBV7-2 and TRBJ2-7, is GAGVSQSPSNKVTEKGKDVELRCDPISGHTALYWYRQSLGQGLEFLIYFQGNSAPDKSGLPSDRFSAERTGGSVSTLTIQRTQQEDSAVYLCASSLGQPYIYEQYFGPGTRLTVT.

The chain has TRBV3-1 (or the pseudogene TRBV3-2) and TRBJ1-1, with a weak D call TRBD1 (6 bases). Per the germline V gene, CDR1 is LGHDT and CDR2 is YNNKEL (reference sequence). V lost 2 bases, J lost 5 bases, and 12 bases lay in between. The CDR3 loop spans 14 amino acids. CDR3 sequence (DNA): TGTGCCAGCAGCCAAAGACAGGTCCTGACTGAAGCTTTCTTT. It codes for CASSQRQVLTEAFF.

This chain joins TRBV2 and TRBJ2-7, with TRBD2 identical over 8 bases. Germline CDR1 and CDR2: SNHLY and FYNNEI. The J segment lost 3 bases and the V segment lost 7 bases, leaving 5 bases of the junction unmatched. The CDR3 has 13 residues. The CDR3 DNA follows: TGTGCCAGCAATGCGGGAGGAGGCTACGAGCAGTACTTC. Translation gives CASNAGGGYEQYF.